Below are 20 T cell receptor beta chains sequenced from a single sample in a study of shared clonotypes between healthy human individuals. Here immunoSEQ multiplex PCR was the method, and the copy in TCRdb shows in-frame clones only, minus some. The table has 2,500,000 or so clones, less than 95% seen once. Input material: naive CD4+ T cells from PBMCs. Subset given: CD45RA+ positively selected. The source of these receptors is a man aged 18 to 29 in good health. Some clones in this sample may be carry-over from other donors' samples.

The chain uses TRBV5-4 and TRBJ2-7, with 10 bases lining up with TRBD2. V lost 3 bases and J lost 2; bases outside the gene matches: 8. CDR3 length: 16 amino acids. CDR1 is SGHNT, CDR2 YYREEE, per germline (reference sequence). CDR3 DNA sequence: TGTGCCAGCAGCTGGGGAGGACTAGCGGCCCCCTACGAGCAGTACTTC. This encodes CASSWGGLAAPYEQYF.

J is TRBJ1-2 and V is TRBV30; 10 bases match TRBD1. The CDR3 covers 12 residues. The V gene's germline CDR1 is GTSNPN and CDR2 SVGIG (reference sequence). J was trimmed by 6 bases and V by 6 bases; bases with no gene match: 4. DNA for the CDR3: TGTGCCTGCACCGGGACAGGGGATGGCTACACCTTC. This gives the protein CACTGTGDGYTF.

This chain links TRBV10-3 with TRBJ2-1, with 9 bases identical to TRBD2. V lost 7 bases and J lost 0; bases outside the gene matches: 7. The CDR3 is 16 amino acids. Germline V gene data show CDR1 as ENHRY and CDR2 as SYGVKD. CDR3 in DNA: TGTGCCATCATGTCCGCTAGCGGGGCCTCCTACAATGAGCAGTTCTTC. Translated: CAIMSASGASYNEQFF.

The chain combines TRBV5-1 with TRBJ1-3; D unresolved. The germline V gene has CDR1 SGHRS and CDR2 YFSETQ. This CDR3 spans 14 amino acids. V gave up 0 bases and J gave up 0 bases, with 4 bases separating them. CDR3 coding DNA: TGCGCCAGCAGCTTGGAGGCCTCTGGAAACACCATATATTTT. Encoded protein: CASSLEASGNTIYF.

For the CDR3, the DNA is TGTGCCAGCAGCGTAGATTCAGGGAATCCGTTTGAAAAACTGTTTTTT. The encoded protein is CASSVDSGNPFEKLFF. V and J are TRBV9 and TRBJ1-4, with D possibly TRBD1 on 5 matching bases. This CDR3 is built from 16 residues. The germline V gene encodes CDR1 SGDLS and CDR2 YYNGEE. Between the trimmed V and J ends, which lost 0 bases and 7 bases, there was a span of 16 bases.

This clone was seen just once. The J gene is TRBJ2-7, the V gene TRBV5-1; 9 nucleotides line up with TRBD1. CDR3 length: 15 amino acids. V trimming: 2 bases; J trimming: 3 bases; junction bases outside the gene matches: 6. Germline values: CDR1 SGHRS, CDR2 YFSETQ. CDR3 bases: TGCGCCAGCAGCTTACCCGGGACAGGGAGCTACGAGCAGTACTTC. Translated: CASSLPGTGSYEQYF.

This clone was seen a single time. J is TRBJ2-7 and V is TRBV6-5; unclear D gene. This CDR3 spans 11 amino acids. From germline, CDR1 is MNHEY and CDR2 SVGAGI. V lost 6 bases and J 4 bases, leaving 7 bases between the germline ends. CDR3 nucleotide sequence: TGTGCCAGCAGCACGATATACGAGCAGTACTTC. It is translated as CASSTIYEQYF.

The chain couples TRBV9 to TRBJ2-1; 11 bases line up with TRBD2. CDR3 size: 17 residues. J gave up 2 bases and V 1 base, and 5 bases lay outside the gene matches. The germline CDR1 and CDR2 sequences are SGDLS and YYNGEE. CDR3 in DNA: TGTGCCAGCAGCGTAAGTACTAGCGGGAGAACCTACAATGAGCAGTTCTTC. Protein: CASSVSTSGRTYNEQFF.

For this clone: This CDR3 is also generated by other DNA sequences in the sample. The chain uses TRBV11-3 and TRBJ2-3; TRBD2 might be the D (5 bases). Germline V gene sequence: CDR1 SGHNT, CDR2 YENEEA. This CDR3 spans 14 amino acids. V was trimmed by 3 bases and J by 2 bases, leaving 9 bases between them. The chain's CDR3 is CASSLGGSTDTQYF. The CDR3 DNA reads TGTGCCAGCAGCTTGGGCGGGTCCACAGATACGCAGTATTTT. The whole variable domain, filled in from reference TRBV11-3 and TRBJ2-3, reads EAGVVQSPRYKIIEKKQPVAFWCNPISGHNTLYWYLQNLGQGPELLIRYENEEAVDDSQLPKDRFSAERLKGVDSTLKIQPAELGDSAVYLCASSLGGSTDTQYFGPGTRLTVL.

V usage is TRBV28 and J usage is TRBJ1-1, with D uncertain. Germline CDR1 reads MDHEN; CDR2 reads SYDVKM. Between the trimmed V and J ends, which lost 8 bases and 5 bases, there was a span of 12 bases. This CDR3 is built from 12 residues. The chain's CDR3 is CASAYLRTEAFF. Written as DNA, the CDR3 is TGTGCCAGCGCATACTTAAGGACTGAAGCTTTCTTT.

V and J are TRBV6-5 and TRBJ1-3; no clear D. Trimming shortened V by 2 bases and J by 0 bases, and 8 bases separated the two germline ends. CDR3 length equals 15 residues. Germline V gene lookup returns CDR1 MNHEY and CDR2 SVGAGI. The DNA for the CDR3 is TGTGCCAGCAGTTACAACCAAGACTCTGGAAACACCATATATTTT. Translated, it gives CASSYNQDSGNTIYF.

The chain joins TRBV6-6 to TRBJ1-2; D uncertain. V was shortened by 0 bases and J by 10 bases, with 12 bases between the two germline ends. This CDR3 has 13 residues. Germline CDR1 MNHNY, CDR2 SVGAGI (reference sequence). CDR3 nucleotides: TGTGCCAGCAGTTACTCGACCGTCAACCACTACACCTTC. Residues: CASSYSTVNHYTF.

The rearrangement uses TRBV7-9 and TRBJ1-3; D might be TRBD1 (6 bases). V was clipped by 5 bases and J by 0 bases, with 11 bases between them. The CDR3 has 15 residues. Germline values: CDR1 SEHNR, CDR2 FQNEAQ (reference sequence). The CDR3, as DNA: TGTGCCAGCAGCCGACAGGTGTTCTCTGGAAACACCATATATTTT. It translates to CASSRQVFSGNTIYF.

As regards this clone: The same CDR3 can be traced to other DNA sequences in this sample. V usage is TRBV9 and J usage is TRBJ2-5; 8 bases fit TRBD1. This CDR3 contains 14 residues. After removal of 3 bases from V and 3 bases from J, the junction contained 4 bases not matched to a gene. Germline loops: CDR1 SGDLS, CDR2 YYNGEE. The CDR3 sequence: CASSAGTGEETQYF. In nucleotides, the CDR3 is TGTGCCAGCAGCGCTGGGACAGGAGAAGAGACCCAGTACTTC.

J is TRBJ1-4 and V is TRBV13, with D perhaps matching TRBD1 (6 bases). V was pared by 4 bases and J by 4 bases, with 16 bases between. Germline CDR1 and CDR2: PRHDT and FYEKMQ (reference sequence). The CDR3 has 16 amino acids. Written as DNA, the CDR3 is TGTGCCAGCAGCTCCCAACCGGGACAACATAATGAAAAACTGTTTTTT. The encoded protein is CASSSQPGQHNEKLFF.

CDR3 loop: CASSLFVTGTGELFF. The CDR3 nucleotides read TGTGCCAGCAGTTTATTCGTCACAGGTACCGGGGAGCTGTTTTTT. The chain carries TRBV28 and TRBJ2-2; maybe TRBD1 (5 bases). Trimming left V 1 base short and J 5 bases short, with 11 bases between. The CDR3 is made up of 15 amino acids. The germline V gene has CDR1 MDHEN and CDR2 SYDVKM.

V and J are TRBV10-1 and TRBJ2-3; perhaps TRBD1 as D (5 bases). V was trimmed by 5 bases and J by 3 bases, leaving 12 bases between them. Germline CDR1 WNHNN, CDR2 SYGVQD (reference sequence). The CDR3 loop spans 14 amino acids. Written as DNA, the CDR3 is TGCGCCAGCAGTTTCGGCAGGGCTACAGATACGCAGTATTTT. It yields the protein CASSFGRATDTQYF.

This chain uses TRBV28 with TRBJ2-7, with TRBD2 matching over 7 bases. CDR1 and CDR2 (germline): MDHEN, SYDVKM. After removal of 7 bases from V and 3 bases from J, the junction contained 9 bases not matched to a gene. This CDR3 has 14 residues. The CDR3 sequence: CASMVSGTYYEQYF. CDR3 nucleotide sequence: TGTGCCAGCATGGTAAGCGGGACCTACTACGAGCAGTACTTC.

Comment on this clone: This same CDR3 is encoded by further DNA sequences in the sample. The V gene is TRBV9, the J gene TRBJ2-1; TRBD2 matches 8 bases. The junction had 1 base not matched to a gene; V was cut back by 1 base and J by 1 base. The CDR3 sequence is 15 residues long. Germline-derived CDR1 and CDR2 are SGDLS and YYNGEE. CDR3: CASSVTSGSYNEQFF. In nucleotides, the CDR3 is TGTGCCAGCAGCGTAACTAGCGGATCCTACAATGAGCAGTTCTTC.

The rearrangement links TRBV11-1 to TRBJ1-3, with 7 bases aligning to TRBD1. The V gene's germline CDR1 is SGHAT and CDR2 FQDESV (reference sequence). The CDR3 is 15 amino acids. Germline trimming cut 5 bases from V and 3 bases from J; bases unmatched to any gene: 7. Here the CDR3 reads CASSRQTGNGNTIYF. The DNA of the CDR3 is TGTGCCAGCAGCCGGCAGACAGGGAATGGAAACACCATATATTTT. The full variable domain, its missing parts supplied by reference TRBV11-1 and TRBJ1-3, is EAEVAQSPRYKITEKSQAVAFWCDPISGHATLYWYRQILGQGPELLVQFQDESVVDDSQLPKDRFSAERLKGVDSTLKIQPAELGDSAMYLCASSRQTGNGNTIYFGEGSWLTVV.